This is a list of T cell receptor beta chains from one sample in a study of cytomegalovirus exposure and HLA in healthy donors. Assay: immunoSEQ multiplex PCR; the TCRdb copy retains only in-frame clones and omits some. The sample yields about 92,000 clones, 55% to 75% seen once. The sample was PBMCs. These receptors came from a woman under 30 in good health and CMV-seropositive. Each CDR3 is given with its conserved first and last residue. Each record gives: D gene, clone size, J gene, V gene, CDR3 DNA, CDR3 protein. D genes are given only for firm matches. Not every row has a clone size; where given, it reads once, few, many or a size class.

D gene: TRBD2
clone size: -
J gene: TRBJ2-5
V gene: TRBV28
CDR3 DNA: TGTGCCAGCAGTTTTGTGGGAGGGCAGGAGACCCAGTACTTC
CDR3 protein: CASSFVGGQETQYF

D gene: -
clone size: -
J gene: TRBJ2-2
V gene: TRBV7-2
CDR3 DNA: TGTGCCAGCAGCTCCCCATTCGGGGTGAGGACCGGGGAGCTGTTTTTT
CDR3 protein: CASSSPFGVRTGELFF

D gene: -
clone size: -
J gene: TRBJ2-3
V gene: TRBV5-1
CDR3 DNA: TGCGCCAGCAGCCCCCGACAGGTCGGGGATACGCAGTATTTT
CDR3 protein: CASSPRQVGDTQYF

D gene: TRBD2
clone size: -
J gene: TRBJ2-3
V gene: TRBV29-1
CDR3 DNA: TGCAGCGTTGCGGGAGGAGCAGATACGCAGTATTTT
CDR3 protein: CSVAGGADTQYF

D gene: -
clone size: once
J gene: TRBJ1-4
V gene: TRBV7-2
CDR3 DNA: TGTGCCAGCAGCGGGGGAGGAAATGAAAAGCTGTTTTTT
CDR3 protein: CASSGGGNEKLFF

D gene: -
clone size: -
J gene: TRBJ1-2
V gene: TRBV7-9
CDR3 DNA: TGTGCCAGCAGCTTACTGGAGGGAAGGGATGGCTACACCTTC
CDR3 protein: CASSLLEGRDGYTF

D gene: -
clone size: -
J gene: TRBJ2-7
V gene: TRBV11-2
CDR3 DNA: TGTGCCAGCAGCTTTTCGGGGAAGCAGTACTTC
CDR3 protein: CASSFSGKQYF

D gene: TRBD1
clone size: -
J gene: TRBJ1-2
V gene: TRBV9
CDR3 DNA: TGTGCCAGCAGCGTGGGGGACAGTCCCTCTCTGACCTTC
CDR3 protein: CASSVGDSPSLTF

D gene: -
clone size: -
J gene: TRBJ2-1
V gene: TRBV5-1
CDR3 DNA: TGCGCCAGCAGCTTGGAGTGGGGCGCTTTGGATGAGCAGTTCTTC
CDR3 protein: CASSLEWGALDEQFF

D gene: -
clone size: -
J gene: TRBJ1-6
V gene: TRBV7-8
CDR3 DNA: TGTGCCAGCAGCTTAACGGAGGGGTATAATTCACCCCTCCACTTT
CDR3 protein: CASSLTEGYNSPLHF

D gene: -
clone size: -
J gene: TRBJ2-2
V gene: TRBV28
CDR3 DNA: TGTGCCAGCAGCGGACAGCCGAACACCGGGGAGCTGTTTTTT
CDR3 protein: CASSGQPNTGELFF

D gene: -
clone size: -
J gene: TRBJ2-7
V gene: TRBV1
CDR3 DNA: TGCACCAGCAGCCAAGATTCGGGACAGAAGGACTACGAGCAGTACTTC
CDR3 protein: CTSSQDSGQKDYEQYF

D gene: -
clone size: -
J gene: TRBJ2-1
V gene: TRBV28
CDR3 DNA: TGTGCCACGTCGGGGAACGGTGAGCAGTTCTTC
CDR3 protein: CATSGNGEQFF

D gene: TRBD1
clone size: -
J gene: TRBJ2-7
V gene: TRBV7-9
CDR3 DNA: TGTGCCAGCAGCCAGGGACAGGGGGACGAGCAGTACTTC
CDR3 protein: CASSQGQGDEQYF

D gene: TRBD2
clone size: -
J gene: TRBJ2-1
V gene: TRBV28
CDR3 DNA: TGTGCCAGCAGCCCATCCGGGACTAGCGGTTACAATGAGCAGTTCTTC
CDR3 protein: CASSPSGTSGYNEQFF

D gene: TRBD1
clone size: few
J gene: TRBJ2-5
V gene: TRBV4-2
CDR3 DNA: TGTGCCAGCAGCCAAGGAATGGGACAGGGGAGCGAGACCCAGTACTTC
CDR3 protein: CASSQGMGQGSETQYF

D gene: TRBD1
clone size: -
J gene: TRBJ2-7
V gene: TRBV6-1
CDR3 DNA: TGTGCCAGCAGGTCCGGGACAGGGGGATCCTACGAGCAGTACTTC
CDR3 protein: CASRSGTGGSYEQYF

D gene: TRBD1
clone size: few
J gene: TRBJ1-1
V gene: TRBV30
CDR3 DNA: TGTGCCTGGAGTGTTTCGCTCTCCGGGACAGGGGGAACAAAGACTGAAGCTTTCTTT
CDR3 protein: CAWSVSLSGTGGTKTEAFF

D gene: -
clone size: -
J gene: TRBJ2-2
V gene: TRBV7-3
CDR3 DNA: TGTGCCAGCAGCCTACAGGGAACGCGTCCCGGGGAGCTGTTTTTT
CDR3 protein: CASSLQGTRPGELFF

D gene: TRBD2
clone size: -
J gene: TRBJ2-4
V gene: TRBV6-5
CDR3 DNA: TGTGCCAGCAGCCAATCATCACTTCCGGGACTAGCACAGTACTTC
CDR3 protein: CASSQSSLPGLAQYF

D gene: TRBD2
clone size: -
J gene: TRBJ2-1
V gene: TRBV5-1
CDR3 DNA: TGCGCCAGCAGCCAAGCGGGAGGGCCTGGCAATGAGCAGTTCTTC
CDR3 protein: CASSQAGGPGNEQFF

D gene: -
clone size: -
J gene: TRBJ1-6
V gene: TRBV6-1
CDR3 DNA: TGTGCCAGCAGTGACGTGTCCCTCCACTTT
CDR3 protein: CASSDVSLHF